The next 3 T cell receptor beta chains were all read from a single sample in a study of T cell repertoires in cytomegalovirus infection. TCRdb reprocessed the reads with MiXCR, giving one entry per CDR3 protein. The sample has a few hundred thousand distinct CDR3 sequences; 15% to 20% are singletons. Material: PBMCs. The origin of the receptors is a human donor in good health (CMV status not recorded). Some clones in this sample may be carry-over from other donors' samples.

Ten or more counts support this clonotype. The chain links TRBV12-3 or TRBV12-4 to TRBJ2-4; D is perhaps TRBD1 (6 bases). CDR3 length: 17 residues. The ends were cut back, 5 bases at V and 0 bases at J, with 17 bases in the middle. The CDR3 DNA is TGTGCCAGCAGTCCTACAGGGCTTGTTCTAGCCAAAAACATTCAGTACTTC. Residues: CASSPTGLVLAKNIQYF.

The chain links TRBV10-3 to TRBJ2-3, with 7 nucleotides matching TRBD2. This CDR3 has 16 residues. CDR1 is ENHRY, CDR2 SYGVKD, per germline. Trimming at V came to 2 bases and at J to 3 bases, leaving 8 bases not matched to a gene. CDR3 loop: CAISERASGVTDTQYF. The CDR3 DNA reads as TGTGCCATCAGTGAGCGGGCTAGCGGAGTGACAGATACGCAGTATTTT.

This clonotype was seen ten or more times. The J gene is TRBJ2-3, the V gene TRBV7-2; the D is unclear. The CDR3 is 14 residues long. V was shortened by 0 bases and J by 6 bases, with 10 bases between the two germline ends. Germline CDR1 and CDR2: SGHTA and FQGNSA. CDR3 DNA: TGTGCCAGCAGCTTAGCGGTGGGGTCGGATACGCAGTATTTT. It yields the protein CASSLAVGSDTQYF.